This T cell receptor (beta chain) was identified in a study of blood T cell repertoires in COVID-19. In the authors' workflow: Estimated nucleated cell counts came from reference gene primer amplification. Produced via immunoSEQ multiplex PCR; TCRdb's table is partial and in-frame only. The V and J calls and clone size come from that table; D and trimming were worked out from the DNA. This table has about 480,000 clones, about nine tenths appearing once. Adults between about 18 and 95 years of age took part from some 25 US areas. Cohorts were assigned according to the clinical history that participants reported. Recovery among Cohort 3 donors was established by two negative PCRs, clearance, or symptom resolution. This CDR3 contains 15 residues. Germline CDR1 and CDR2: SQVTM and ANQGSEA. After removal of 4 bases from V and 0 bases from J, the junction contained 6 bases not matched to a gene.

The chain is built from TRBV29-1 and TRBJ1-5; 7 bases map to TRBD1. This receptor was identified in a woman aged 55 to 70 who had recovered from COVID-19. Sequencing was done on a sample of PBMCs or T cells enriched from blood (not recorded which). The CDR3 sequence is CSVVFQGDSNQPQHF. CDR3 sequence (DNA): TGCAGCGTTGTCTTCCAGGGGGATAGCAATCAGCCCCAGCATTTT.